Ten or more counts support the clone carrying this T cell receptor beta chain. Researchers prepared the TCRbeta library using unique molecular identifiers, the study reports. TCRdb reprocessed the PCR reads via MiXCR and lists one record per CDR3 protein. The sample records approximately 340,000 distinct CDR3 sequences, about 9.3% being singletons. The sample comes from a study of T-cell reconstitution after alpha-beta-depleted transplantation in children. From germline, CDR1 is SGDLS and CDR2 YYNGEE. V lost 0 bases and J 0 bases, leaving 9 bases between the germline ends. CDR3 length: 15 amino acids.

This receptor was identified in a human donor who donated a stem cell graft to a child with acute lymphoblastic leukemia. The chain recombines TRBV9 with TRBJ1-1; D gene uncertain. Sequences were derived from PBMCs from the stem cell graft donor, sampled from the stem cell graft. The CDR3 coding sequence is TGTGCCAGCAGCGTAGGGGGTATGGTGAACACTGAAGCTTTCTTT. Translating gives CASSVGGMVNTEAFF.